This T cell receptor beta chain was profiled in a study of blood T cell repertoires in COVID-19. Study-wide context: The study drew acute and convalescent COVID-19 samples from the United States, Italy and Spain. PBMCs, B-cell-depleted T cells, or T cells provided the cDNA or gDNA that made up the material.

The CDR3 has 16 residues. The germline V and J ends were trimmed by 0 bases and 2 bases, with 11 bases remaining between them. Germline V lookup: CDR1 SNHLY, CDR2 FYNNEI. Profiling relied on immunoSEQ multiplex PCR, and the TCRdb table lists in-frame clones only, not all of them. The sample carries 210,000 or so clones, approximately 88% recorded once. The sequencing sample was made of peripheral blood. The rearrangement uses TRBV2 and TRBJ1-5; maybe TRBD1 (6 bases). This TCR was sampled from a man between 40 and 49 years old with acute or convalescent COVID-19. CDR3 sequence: CASSEAWGGGNQPQHF. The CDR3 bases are TGTGCCAGCAGTGAAGCGTGGGGGGGCGGCAATCAGCCCCAGCATTTT.